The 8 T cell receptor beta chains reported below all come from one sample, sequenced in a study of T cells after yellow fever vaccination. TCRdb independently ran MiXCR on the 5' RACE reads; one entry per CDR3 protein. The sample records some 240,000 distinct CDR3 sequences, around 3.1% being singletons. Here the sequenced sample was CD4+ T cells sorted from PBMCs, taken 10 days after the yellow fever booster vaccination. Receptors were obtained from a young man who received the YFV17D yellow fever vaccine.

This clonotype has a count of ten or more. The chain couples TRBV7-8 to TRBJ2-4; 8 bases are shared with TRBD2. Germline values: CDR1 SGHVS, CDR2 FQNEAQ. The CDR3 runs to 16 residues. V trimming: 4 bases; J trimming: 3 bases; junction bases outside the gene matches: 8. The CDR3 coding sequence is TGTGCCAGCAGCTCCCGGGAGGGTTCGGGCAAAAACATTCAGTACTTC. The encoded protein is CASSSREGSGKNIQYF. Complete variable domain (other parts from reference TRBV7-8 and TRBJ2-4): GAGVSQSPRYKVAKRGQDVALRCDPISGHVSLFWYQQALGQGPEFLTYFQNEAQLDKSGLPSDRFFAERPEGSVSTLKIQRTQQEDSAVYLCASSSREGSGKNIQYFGAGTRLSVL.

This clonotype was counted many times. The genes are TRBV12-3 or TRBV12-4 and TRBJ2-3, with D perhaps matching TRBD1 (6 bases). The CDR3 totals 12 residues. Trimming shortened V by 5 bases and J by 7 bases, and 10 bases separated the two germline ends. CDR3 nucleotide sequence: TGTGCCAGCAGTCAACAGGGTCATACGCAGTATTTT. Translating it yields CASSQQGHTQYF.

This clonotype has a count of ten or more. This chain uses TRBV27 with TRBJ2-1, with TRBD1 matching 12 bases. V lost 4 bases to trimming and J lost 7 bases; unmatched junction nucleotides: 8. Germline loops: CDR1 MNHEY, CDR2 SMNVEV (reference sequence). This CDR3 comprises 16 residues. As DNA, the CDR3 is TGTGCCAGCAGTTGGAGGGGACAGGGGGCGTATAATGAGCAGTTCTTC. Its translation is CASSWRGQGAYNEQFF.

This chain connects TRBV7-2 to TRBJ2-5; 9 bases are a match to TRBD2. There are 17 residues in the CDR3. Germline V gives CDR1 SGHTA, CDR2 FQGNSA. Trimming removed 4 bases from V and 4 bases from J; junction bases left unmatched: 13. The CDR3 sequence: CASSSSSGGGGSETQYF. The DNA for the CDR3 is TGTGCCAGCAGCTCATCATCGGGCGGGGGGGGATCAGAGACCCAGTACTTC.

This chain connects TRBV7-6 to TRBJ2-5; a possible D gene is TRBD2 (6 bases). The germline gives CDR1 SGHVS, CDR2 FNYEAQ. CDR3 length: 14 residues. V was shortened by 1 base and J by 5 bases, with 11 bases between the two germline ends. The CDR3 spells CASSLEVEGETQYF. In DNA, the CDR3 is TGTGCCAGCAGCTTAGAAGTGGAGGGGGAGACCCAGTACTTC.

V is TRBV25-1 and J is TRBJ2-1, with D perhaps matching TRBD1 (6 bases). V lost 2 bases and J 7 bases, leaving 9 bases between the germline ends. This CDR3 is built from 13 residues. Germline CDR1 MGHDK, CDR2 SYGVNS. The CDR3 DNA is TGTGCCAGCAGTGAAGCAGGGGCTAATGAGCAGTTCTTC. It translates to CASSEAGANEQFF.

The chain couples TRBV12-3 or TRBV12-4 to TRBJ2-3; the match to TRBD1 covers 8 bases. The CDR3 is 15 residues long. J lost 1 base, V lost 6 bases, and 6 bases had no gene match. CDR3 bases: TGTGCCAGCAGATCACCGGGACAGGGCACAGATACGCAGTATTTT. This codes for CASRSPGQGTDTQYF.

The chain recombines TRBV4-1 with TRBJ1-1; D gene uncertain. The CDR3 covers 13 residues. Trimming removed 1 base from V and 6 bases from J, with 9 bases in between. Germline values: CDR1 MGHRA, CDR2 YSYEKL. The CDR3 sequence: CASSQGRASEAFF. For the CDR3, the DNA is TGCGCCAGCAGCCAAGGAAGGGCCTCTGAAGCTTTCTTT.